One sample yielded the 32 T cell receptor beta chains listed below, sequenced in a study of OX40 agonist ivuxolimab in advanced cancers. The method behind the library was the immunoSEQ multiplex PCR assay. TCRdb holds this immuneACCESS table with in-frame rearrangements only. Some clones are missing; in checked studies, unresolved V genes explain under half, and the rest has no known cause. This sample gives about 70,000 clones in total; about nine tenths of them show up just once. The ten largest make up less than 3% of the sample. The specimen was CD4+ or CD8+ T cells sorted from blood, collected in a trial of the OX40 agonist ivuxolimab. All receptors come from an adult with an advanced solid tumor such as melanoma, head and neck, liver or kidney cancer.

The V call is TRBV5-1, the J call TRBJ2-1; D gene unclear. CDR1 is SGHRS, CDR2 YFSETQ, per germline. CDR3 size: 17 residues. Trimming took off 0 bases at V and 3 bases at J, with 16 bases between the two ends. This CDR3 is CASSLAGTSKFYNEQFF. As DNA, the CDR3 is TGCGCCAGCAGCTTGGCCGGCACCTCCAAATTCTACAATGAGCAGTTCTTC. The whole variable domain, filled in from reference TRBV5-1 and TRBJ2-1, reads KAGVTQTPRYLIKTRGQQVTLSCSPISGHRSVSWYQQTPGQGLQFLFEYFSETQRNKGNFPGRFSGRQFSNSRSEMNVSTLELGDSALYLCASSLAGTSKFYNEQFFGPGTRLTVL.

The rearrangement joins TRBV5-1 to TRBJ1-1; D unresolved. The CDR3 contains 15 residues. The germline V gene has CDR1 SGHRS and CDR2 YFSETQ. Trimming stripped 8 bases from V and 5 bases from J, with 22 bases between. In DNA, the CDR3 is TGCGCCAGTTCCAAAACCGGGGAGATCGCGACTGAAGCTTTCTTT. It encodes CASSKTGEIATEAFF.

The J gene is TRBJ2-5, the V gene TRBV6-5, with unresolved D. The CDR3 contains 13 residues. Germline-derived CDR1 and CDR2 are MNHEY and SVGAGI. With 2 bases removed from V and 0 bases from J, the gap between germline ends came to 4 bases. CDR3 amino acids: CASSYTNQETQYF. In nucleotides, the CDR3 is TGTGCCAGCAGTTACACAAACCAAGAGACCCAGTACTTC.

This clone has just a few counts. The CDR3 region is CASSYSYGGFETQYF. DNA of the CDR3: TGTGCCAGCAGTTACTCGTATGGGGGTTTCGAGACCCAGTACTTC. This sequence joins TRBV6-6 and TRBJ2-5; D possibly uses TRBD1 or TRBD2 (5 bases each). Germline CDR1 MNHNY, CDR2 SVGAGI (reference sequence). Trimming pared 0 bases from V and 5 bases from J, leaving 13 bases between. The CDR3 is made up of 15 amino acids.

The DNA of the CDR3 is TGTGCCAGCAGTTCTTCCGGGACAGGGGGTAATCAGCCCCAGCATTTT. Its protein is CASSSSGTGGNQPQHF. The V gene is TRBV28, the J gene TRBJ1-5, with 11 positions matching TRBD1. The CDR3 is made up of 16 amino acids. Germline V lookup: CDR1 MDHEN, CDR2 SYDVKM. J lost 4 bases, V lost 4 bases, and 6 bases had no gene match.

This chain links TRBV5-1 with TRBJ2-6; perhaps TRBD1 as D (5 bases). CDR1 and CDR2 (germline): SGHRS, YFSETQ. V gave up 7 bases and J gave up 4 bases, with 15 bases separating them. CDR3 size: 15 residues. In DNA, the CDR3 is TGCGCCAGCGGGCAGGGCCCATCAGGGGCCAACGTCCTGACTTTC. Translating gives CASGQGPSGANVLTF.

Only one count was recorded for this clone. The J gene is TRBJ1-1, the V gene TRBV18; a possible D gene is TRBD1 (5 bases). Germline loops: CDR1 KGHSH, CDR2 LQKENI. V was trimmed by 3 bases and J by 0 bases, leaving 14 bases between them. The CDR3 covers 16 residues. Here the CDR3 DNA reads TGTGCCAGCTCACCCCCAGGGACCGTAATGAACACTGAAGCTTTCTTT. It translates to CASSPPGTVMNTEAFF.

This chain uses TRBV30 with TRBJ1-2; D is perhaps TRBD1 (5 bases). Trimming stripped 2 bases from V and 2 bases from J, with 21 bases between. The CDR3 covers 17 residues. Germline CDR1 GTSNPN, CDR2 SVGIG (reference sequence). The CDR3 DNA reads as TGTGCCTGGAGTACGGTCGAACTACAGGCCTTGAACTATGGCTACACCTTC. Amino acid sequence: CAWSTVELQALNYGYTF.

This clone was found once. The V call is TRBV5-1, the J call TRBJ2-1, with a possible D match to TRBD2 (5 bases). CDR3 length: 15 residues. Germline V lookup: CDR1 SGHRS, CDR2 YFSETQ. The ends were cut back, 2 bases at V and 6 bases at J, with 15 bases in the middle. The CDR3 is CASSLSGLGINEQFF. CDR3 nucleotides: TGCGCCAGCAGCTTATCGGGGTTAGGGATCAATGAGCAGTTCTTC.

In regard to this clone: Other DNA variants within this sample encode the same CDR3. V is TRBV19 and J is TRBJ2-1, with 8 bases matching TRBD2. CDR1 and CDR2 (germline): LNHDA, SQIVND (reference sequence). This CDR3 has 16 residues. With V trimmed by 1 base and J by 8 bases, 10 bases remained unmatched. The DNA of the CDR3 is TGTGCCAGTAGTATAGGCCCCGGGGGGGCCAGCGATGAGCAGTTCTTC. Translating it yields CASSIGPGGASDEQFF.

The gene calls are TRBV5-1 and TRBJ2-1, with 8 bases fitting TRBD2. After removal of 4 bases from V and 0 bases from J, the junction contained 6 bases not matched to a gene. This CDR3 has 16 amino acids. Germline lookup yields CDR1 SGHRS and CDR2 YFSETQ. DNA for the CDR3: TGCGCCAGCAGCGGATCGGGGGGGAGCTCCTACAATGAGCAGTTCTTC. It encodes CASSGSGGSSYNEQFF.

CDR3 loop: CASSQGWPSSGNTIYF. The CDR3 DNA follows: TGCGCCAGCAGCCAAGGATGGCCTAGCTCTGGAAACACCATATATTTT. J is TRBJ1-3 and V is TRBV4-3; unclear D gene. V lost 1 base and J lost 0, with 10 bases in between. This CDR3 spans 16 amino acids. Germline V gene data show CDR1 as LGHNA and CDR2 as YSLEER.

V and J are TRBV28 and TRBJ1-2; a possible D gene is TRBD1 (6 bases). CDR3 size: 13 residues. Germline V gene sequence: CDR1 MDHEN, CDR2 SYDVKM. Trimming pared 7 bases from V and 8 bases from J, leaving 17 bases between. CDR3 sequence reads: CASISGTSEGYTF. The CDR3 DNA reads TGTGCCAGCATTTCCGGGACATCAGAAGGCTACACCTTC.

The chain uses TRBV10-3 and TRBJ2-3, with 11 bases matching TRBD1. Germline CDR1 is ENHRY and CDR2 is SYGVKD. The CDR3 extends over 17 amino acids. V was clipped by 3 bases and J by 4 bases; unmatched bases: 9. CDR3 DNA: TGTGCCATCAGTGACAGACTCGGGACAGGGGGGGCAGATACGCAGTATTTT. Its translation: CAISDRLGTGGADTQYF.

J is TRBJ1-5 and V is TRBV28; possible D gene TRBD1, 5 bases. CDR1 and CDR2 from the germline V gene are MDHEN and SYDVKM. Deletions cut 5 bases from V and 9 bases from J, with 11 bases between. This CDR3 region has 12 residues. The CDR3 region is CASSRGGGPQHF. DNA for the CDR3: TGTGCCAGCAGTCGGGGGGGTGGGCCCCAGCATTTT.

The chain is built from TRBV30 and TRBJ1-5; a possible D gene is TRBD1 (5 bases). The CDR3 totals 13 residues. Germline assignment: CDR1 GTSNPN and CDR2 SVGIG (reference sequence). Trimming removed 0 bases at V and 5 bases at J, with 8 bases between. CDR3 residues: CAWSVGGDQPQHF. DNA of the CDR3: TGTGCCTGGAGTGTGGGGGGGGATCAGCCCCAGCATTTT.

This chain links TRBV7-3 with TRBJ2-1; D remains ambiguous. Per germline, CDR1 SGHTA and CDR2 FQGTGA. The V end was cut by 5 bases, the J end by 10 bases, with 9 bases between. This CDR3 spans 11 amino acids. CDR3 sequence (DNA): TGTGCCAGCAGCCTAGGACGGGAGCAGTTCTTC. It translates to CASSLGREQFF.

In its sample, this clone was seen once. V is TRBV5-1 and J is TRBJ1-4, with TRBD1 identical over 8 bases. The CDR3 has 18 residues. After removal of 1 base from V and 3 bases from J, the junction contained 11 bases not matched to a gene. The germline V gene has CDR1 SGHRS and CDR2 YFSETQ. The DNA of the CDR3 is TGCGCCAGCAGCTTGCTTCCCCGACAGGGGCGGGCTAATGAAAAACTGTTTTTT. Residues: CASSLLPRQGRANEKLFF.

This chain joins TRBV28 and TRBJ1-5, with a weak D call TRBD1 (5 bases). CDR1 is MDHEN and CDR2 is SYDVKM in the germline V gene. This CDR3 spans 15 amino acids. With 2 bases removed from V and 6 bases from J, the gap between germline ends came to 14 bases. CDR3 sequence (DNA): TGTGCCAGCAGTTTAGGCGATGCAGGGTTTCAGCCCCAGCATTTT. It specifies CASSLGDAGFQPQHF.

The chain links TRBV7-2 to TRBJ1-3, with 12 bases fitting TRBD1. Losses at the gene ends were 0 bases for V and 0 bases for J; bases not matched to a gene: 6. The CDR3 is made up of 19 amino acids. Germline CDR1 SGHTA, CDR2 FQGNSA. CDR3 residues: CASSLALGTGGLSGNTIYF. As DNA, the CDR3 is TGTGCCAGCAGCTTAGCTCTTGGGACAGGGGGCCTCTCTGGAAACACCATATATTTT.

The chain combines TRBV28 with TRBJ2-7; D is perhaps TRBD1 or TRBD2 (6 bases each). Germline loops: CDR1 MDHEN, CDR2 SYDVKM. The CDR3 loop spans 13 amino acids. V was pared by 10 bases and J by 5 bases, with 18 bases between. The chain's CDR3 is CATYPGGADEQYF. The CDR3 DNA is TGTGCCACCTACCCCGGGGGCGCGGACGAGCAGTACTTC.

The CDR3 loop reads CASSQQDRGSYNEQFF. For the CDR3, the DNA is TGTGCCAGCAGCCAACAGGACAGGGGATCCTACAATGAGCAGTTCTTC. This rearrangement joins TRBV28 to TRBJ2-1, with TRBD1 identical over 9 bases. J gave up 1 base and V 6 bases, and 7 bases lay outside the gene matches. Germline CDR1 reads MDHEN; CDR2 reads SYDVKM. The CDR3 sequence is 16 residues long. Full variable domain (rest looked up from reference TRBV28 and TRBJ2-1): DVKVTQSSRYLVKRTGEKVFLECVQDMDHENMFWYRQDPGLGLRLIYFSYDVKMKEKGDIPEGYSVSREKKERFSLILESASTNQTSMYLCASSQQDRGSYNEQFFGPGTRLTVL.

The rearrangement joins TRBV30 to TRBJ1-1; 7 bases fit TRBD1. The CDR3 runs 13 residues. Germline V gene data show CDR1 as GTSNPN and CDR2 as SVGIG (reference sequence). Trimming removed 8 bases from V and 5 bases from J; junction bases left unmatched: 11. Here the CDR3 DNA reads TGTGCCCAACGACAGGGAACGAAAACTGAAGCTTTCTTT. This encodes CAQRQGTKTEAFF.

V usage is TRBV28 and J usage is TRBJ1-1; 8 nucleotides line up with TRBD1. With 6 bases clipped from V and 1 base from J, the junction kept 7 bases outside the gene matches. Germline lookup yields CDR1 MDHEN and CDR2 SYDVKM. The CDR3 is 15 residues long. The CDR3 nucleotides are TGTGCCAGCAGACCTCGGACAGGGCGGAACACTGAAGCTTTCTTT. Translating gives CASRPRTGRNTEAFF. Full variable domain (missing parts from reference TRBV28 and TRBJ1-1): DVKVTQSSRYLVKRTGEKVFLECVQDMDHENMFWYRQDPGLGLRLIYFSYDVKMKEKGDIPEGYSVSREKKERFSLILESASTNQTSMYLCASRPRTGRNTEAFFGQGTRLTVV.

In DNA form, the CDR3 reads TGTGCCAGCTCCAGGCCCCAAAGCCCGCAGTATTTT. Protein: CASSRPQSPQYF. The chain couples TRBV18 to TRBJ2-3; no clear D. Germline V lookup: CDR1 KGHSH, CDR2 LQKENI. CDR3 length: 12 residues. V was cut by 6 bases and J by 10 bases, with 14 bases left in between.

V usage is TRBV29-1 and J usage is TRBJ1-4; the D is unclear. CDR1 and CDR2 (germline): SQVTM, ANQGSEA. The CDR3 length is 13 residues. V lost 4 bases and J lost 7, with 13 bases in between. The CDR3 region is CSVGVAVGEKLFF. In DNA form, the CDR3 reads TGCAGCGTTGGGGTGGCAGTCGGTGAAAAACTGTTTTTT. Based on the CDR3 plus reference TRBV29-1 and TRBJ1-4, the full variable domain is SAVISQKPSRDICQRGTSLTIQCQVDSQVTMMFWYRQQPGQSLTLIATANQGSEATYESGFVIDKFPISRPNLTFSTLTVSNMSPEDSSIYLCSVGVAVGEKLFFGSGTQLSVL.

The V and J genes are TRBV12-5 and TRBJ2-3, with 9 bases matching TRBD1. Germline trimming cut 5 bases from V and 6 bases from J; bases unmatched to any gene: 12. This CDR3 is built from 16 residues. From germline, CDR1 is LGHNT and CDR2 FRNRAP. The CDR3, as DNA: TGTGCTAGTGGTAGAACGGGACAGGGATTTTCGGATACGCAGTATTTT. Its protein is CASGRTGQGFSDTQYF.

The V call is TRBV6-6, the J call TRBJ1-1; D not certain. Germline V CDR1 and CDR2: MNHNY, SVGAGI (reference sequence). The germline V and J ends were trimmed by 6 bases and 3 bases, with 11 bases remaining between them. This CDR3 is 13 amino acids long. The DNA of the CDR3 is TGTGCCAGCAGGGGGTTTGGAGACACTGAAGCTTTCTTT. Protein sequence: CASRGFGDTEAFF.

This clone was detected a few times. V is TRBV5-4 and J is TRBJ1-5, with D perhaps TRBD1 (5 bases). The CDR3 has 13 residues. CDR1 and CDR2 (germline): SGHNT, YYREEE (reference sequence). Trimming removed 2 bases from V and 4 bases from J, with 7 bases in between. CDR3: CASSFEGNQPQHF. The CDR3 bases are TGTGCCAGCAGCTTCGAGGGGAATCAGCCCCAGCATTTT. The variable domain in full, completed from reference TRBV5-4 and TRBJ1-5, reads ETGVTQSPTHLIKTRGQQVTLRCSSQSGHNTVSWYQQALGQGPQFIFQYYREEENGRGNFPPRFSGLQFPNYSSELNVNALELDDSALYLCASSFEGNQPQHFGDGTRLSIL.

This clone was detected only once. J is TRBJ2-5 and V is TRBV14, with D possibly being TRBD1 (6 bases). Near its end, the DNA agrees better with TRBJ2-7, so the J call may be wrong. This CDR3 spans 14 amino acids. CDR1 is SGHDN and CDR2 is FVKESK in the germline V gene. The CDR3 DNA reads TGTGCCAGCAGCCAAGAGATCAGGGGATTCGAGCAGTACTTC. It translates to CASSQEIRGFEQYF.

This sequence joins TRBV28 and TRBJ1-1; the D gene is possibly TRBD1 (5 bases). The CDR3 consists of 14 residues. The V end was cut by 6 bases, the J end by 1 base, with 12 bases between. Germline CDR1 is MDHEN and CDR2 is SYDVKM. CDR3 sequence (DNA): TGTGCCAGCAGCTTACCTGACAGGAACACTGAAGCTTTCTTT. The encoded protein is CASSLPDRNTEAFF.

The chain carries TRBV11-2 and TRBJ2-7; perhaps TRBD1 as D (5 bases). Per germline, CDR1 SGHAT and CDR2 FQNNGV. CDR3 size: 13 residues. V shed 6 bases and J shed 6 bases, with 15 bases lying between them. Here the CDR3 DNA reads TGTGCCAGCAGAGCCAACACAGGTACCGAGCAGTACTTC. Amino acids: CASRANTGTEQYF.